The entry that follows covers one T cell receptor (beta chain) sequence. Its target is not known. With 3 bases removed from V and 0 bases from J, the gap between germline ends came to 11 bases. The germline gives CDR1 SQVTM, CDR2 ANQGSEA. The CDR3 covers 15 residues. Making use of molecular barcodes, quantitative 5'-RACE generated TCR beta libraries. TCRdb re-called the 5' RACE reads through MiXCR, storing one row per CDR3 protein. The data contain some 800,000 distinct CDR3 sequences, about an eighth of them singletons. This entry is derived from a study of CD8 T cells in ankylosing spondylitis. General study points: A TCR beta motif of several highly homologous variants appeared characteristic of ankylosing spondylitis blood.

Sequencing used blood, either unsorted or a sorted T cell fraction (not recorded which). This receptor was obtained from a male donor with ankylosing spondylitis. This chain uses TRBV29-1 with TRBJ2-2, with D perhaps matching TRBD1 or TRBD2 (6 bases each). In DNA, the CDR3 is TGCAGCGTTGATAGAGGGGGGCCGAACACCGGGGAGCTGTTTTTT. Translation: CSVDRGGPNTGELFF.